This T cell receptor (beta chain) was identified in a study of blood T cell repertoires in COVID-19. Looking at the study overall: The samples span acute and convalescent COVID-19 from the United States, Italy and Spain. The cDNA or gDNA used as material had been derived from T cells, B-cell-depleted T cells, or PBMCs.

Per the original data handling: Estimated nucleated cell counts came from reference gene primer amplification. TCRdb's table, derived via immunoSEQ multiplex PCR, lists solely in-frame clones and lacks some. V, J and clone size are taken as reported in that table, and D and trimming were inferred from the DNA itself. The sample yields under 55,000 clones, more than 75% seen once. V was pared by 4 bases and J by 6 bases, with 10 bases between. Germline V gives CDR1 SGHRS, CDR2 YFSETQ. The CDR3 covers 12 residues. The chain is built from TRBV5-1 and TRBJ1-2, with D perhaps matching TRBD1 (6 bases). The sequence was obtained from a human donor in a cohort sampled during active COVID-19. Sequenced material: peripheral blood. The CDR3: CASSQQGDGYTF. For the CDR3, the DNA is TGCGCCAGCAGCCAACAGGGAGATGGCTACACCTTC. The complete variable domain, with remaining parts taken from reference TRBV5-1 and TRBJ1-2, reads KAGVTQTPRYLIKTRGQQVTLSCSPISGHRSVSWYQQTPGQGLQFLFEYFSETQRNKGNFPGRFSGRQFSNSRSEMNVSTLELGDSALYLCASSQQGDGYTFGSGTRLTVV.